This is a list of T cell receptor beta chains from one sample in a study of T cells in localized non-small cell lung cancer. This table comes from immunoSEQ multiplex PCR, and its TCRdb copy is limited to in-frame clones, with some not included. The repertoire holds about 34,000 clones, with roughly 86% as singletons. Sequencing was performed on peripheral blood, taken before any cancer treatment. The receptors originated from a woman aged 40-69 years with stage I lung adenocarcinoma. The CDR3 runs from the conserved cysteine through the conserved F or W. The order of the fields is clone size, V gene, J gene, CDR3 protein. Clone size, where shown, is once, few, many, or a class for clones that have expanded.

.,TRBV27,TRBJ2-5,CASSAWTGDQETQYF
.,TRBV4-1,TRBJ2-1,CASSQVPGKNEQFF
.,TRBV7-2,TRBJ1-1,CASSSTGTGYTEAFF
.,TRBV7-8,TRBJ2-7,CASSLGGPNSYEQYF
.,TRBV25-1,TRBJ2-5,CASSESRGLQETQYF
.,TRBV29-1,TRBJ1-2,CSVDRGLNGYTF
.,TRBV5-6,TRBJ2-7,CASSFDGGSYEQYF
.,TRBV30,TRBJ1-2,CAWSGLLGPNYGYTF
.,TRBV5-1,TRBJ1-2,CASSLEPANYGYTF
.,TRBV9,TRBJ1-2,CASSAYRGANYGYTF
.,TRBV9,TRBJ2-2,CASSVAGPGTGELFF
.,TRBV13,TRBJ2-2,CASSFDLFGGPGELFF
.,TRBV7-2,TRBJ1-2,CASSPYLTENGYTF
once,TRBV4-1,TRBJ1-3,CASSQVDRPGNTIYF
.,TRBV2,TRBJ1-5,CASKVGISNQPQHF
.,TRBV6-1,TRBJ2-1,CASSPSGNSYNEQFF
.,TRBV11-3,TRBJ1-3,CASSFSSANSGNTIYF
.,TRBV19,TRBJ1-3,CASSITGFGNTIYF
.,TRBV7-9,TRBJ1-5,CASSLTGPGQPQHF
few,TRBV28,TRBJ2-5,CASSLFRAQETQYF
.,TRBV5-4,TRBJ2-7,CASSYGEQGHEQYF
few,TRBV11-2,TRBJ1-6,CASSLGQFNSPLHF
.,TRBV4-3,TRBJ1-2,CASSQVWTGALGYTF
few,TRBV19,TRBJ2-3,CASSVGLAGGRTDTQYF
.,TRBV10-3,TRBJ2-2,CAIDGDETGELFF
.,TRBV5-1,TRBJ2-1,CASSEGTSGVNEQFF
.,TRBV9,TRBJ1-2,CASSSGSTANYGYTF
.,TRBV12-5,TRBJ1-1,CASGLDRGTEAFF
.,TRBV19,TRBJ2-3,CASSIDSTVTDTQYF
.,TRBV7-8,TRBJ2-5,CASSPTAGGGQETQYF
.,TRBV10-1,TRBJ2-3,CASSGLAGADTQYF
.,TRBV7-9,TRBJ2-1,CASSLVRQVYNEQFF
.,TRBV11-2,TRBJ2-7,CASSLTHGDEQYF
.,TRBV27,TRBJ2-1,CASSDRGWDNEQFF
.,TRBV5-8,TRBJ2-3,CASSHGQGTTDTQYF
.,TRBV5-6,TRBJ1-2,CASSIPTGDGLF
.,TRBV19,TRBJ2-7,CASTRDRDYEQYF
.,TRBV7-9,TRBJ1-1,CASSPQGANTEAFF
.,TRBV4-3,TRBJ1-5,CASSQGTGIQPQHF
.,TRBV7-2,TRBJ1-1,CASSLIGNTEAFF
once,TRBV7-9,TRBJ1-4,CASSLAAPGASLNEKLFF
.,TRBV2,TRBJ2-1,CASSDRLAGGHEQFF
.,TRBV7-8,TRBJ2-7,CASSRDRYEQYF
.,TRBV7-9,TRBJ2-3,CASSYRDRGRYF
.,TRBV7-7,TRBJ2-1,CASSLSAGGRYEQFF
.,TRBV11-2,TRBJ1-4,CASSLLGEKLFF
.,TRBV4-1,TRBJ1-2,CASSQARGAANYGYTF
.,TRBV19,TRBJ2-7,CASSKTGGYEQYF
.,TRBV10-3,TRBJ2-1,CAIRGTMHEQFF
.,TRBV10-3,TRBJ1-2,CAILDLQTGPYGYTF
.,TRBV7-9,TRBJ1-1,CASSLQGHTEAFF
.,TRBV6-5,TRBJ2-1,CASSPRDHDNEQFF
few,TRBV30,TRBJ1-6,CAWILFSSPLHF
.,TRBV10-1,TRBJ2-7,CASSEGWRGSYEQYF
.,TRBV7-6,TRBJ2-7,CASSPGTFYEQYF
.,TRBV7-2,TRBJ1-1,CASSQLTVNTEAFF
.,TRBV14,TRBJ2-7,CASSQEGSSSYEQYF
.,TRBV4-1,TRBJ2-2,CASSQDPGGELFF
.,TRBV5-6,TRBJ1-1,CASSYDRGTEAFF
.,TRBV5-5,TRBJ1-2,CASSLGTVSYGYTF